This T cell receptor beta chain was sequenced during a study of shared T cell receptors in the human thymus. Trimming cost V 0 bases and J 5 bases; bases outside gene matches: 15. The CDR3 is 18 amino acids. Looked up from germline, CDR1 is SGHDN and CDR2 is FVKESK. The table came from immunoSEQ multiplex PCR; TCRdb's copy has only in-frame clones and leaves some out. Here the sample spans about 660,000 clones, 80% to 90% being singletons. The same sample was also used in a study of human thymus T cells. Per that paper: The donors were infants in Finland with congenital heart defects, otherwise immunologically healthy. Thymus tissue for the work was resected from patients undergoing corrective heart surgery.

This sequence joins TRBV14 and TRBJ2-5; 7 positions match TRBD2. The sample was thymocytes. The clonotype originates from a boy in the first two years of life with a congenital heart defect. CDR3: CASSQDPTSPRLGETQYF. CDR3 bases: TGTGCCAGCAGCCAAGACCCGACTAGCCCAAGACTGGGGGAGACCCAGTACTTC.